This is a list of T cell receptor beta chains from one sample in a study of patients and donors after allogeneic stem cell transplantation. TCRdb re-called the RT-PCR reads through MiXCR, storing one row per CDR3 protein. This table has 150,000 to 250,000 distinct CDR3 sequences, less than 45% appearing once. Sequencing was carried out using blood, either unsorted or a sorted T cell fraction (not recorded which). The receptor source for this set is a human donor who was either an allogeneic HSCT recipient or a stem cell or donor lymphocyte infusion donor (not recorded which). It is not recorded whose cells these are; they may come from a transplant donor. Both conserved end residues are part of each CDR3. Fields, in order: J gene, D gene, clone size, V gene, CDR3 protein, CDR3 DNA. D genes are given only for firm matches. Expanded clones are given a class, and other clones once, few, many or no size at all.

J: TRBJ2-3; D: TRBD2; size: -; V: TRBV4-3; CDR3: CASSQTGTSELLTDTQYF; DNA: TGCGCCAGCAGCCAGACCGGGACTAGCGAGCTACTCACAGATACGCAGTATTTT
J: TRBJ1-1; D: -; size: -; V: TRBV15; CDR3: CATSRGWGTTEAFF; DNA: TGTGCCACCAGCAGAGGTTGGGGGACAACTGAAGCTTTCTTT
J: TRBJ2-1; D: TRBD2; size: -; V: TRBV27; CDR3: CASSSGTSGRLFNEQFF; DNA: TGTGCCAGCAGTTCTGGGACTAGCGGGAGGCTCTTCAATGAGCAGTTCTTC
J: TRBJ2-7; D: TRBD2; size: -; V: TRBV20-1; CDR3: CSAAQGLAGQDEQYF; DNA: TGCAGTGCCGCACAAGGACTAGCGGGACAGGACGAGCAGTACTTC
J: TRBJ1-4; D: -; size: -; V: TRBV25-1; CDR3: CAFRLHEKLFF; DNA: TGTGCCTTTCGTTTGCATGAAAAACTGTTTTTT
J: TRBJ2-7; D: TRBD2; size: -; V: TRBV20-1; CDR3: CSALQLAGFYEQYF; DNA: TGCAGTGCCCTCCAACTAGCGGGATTCTACGAGCAGTACTTC
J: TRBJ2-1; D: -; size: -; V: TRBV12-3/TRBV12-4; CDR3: CASSPTRDLKYNEQFF; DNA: TGTGCCAGCAGCCCAACTAGGGACTTAAAGTACAATGAGCAGTTCTTC
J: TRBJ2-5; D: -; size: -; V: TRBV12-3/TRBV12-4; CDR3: CASRSDTQETQYF; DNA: TGTGCCAGCAGATCGGACACACAAGAGACCCAGTACTTC
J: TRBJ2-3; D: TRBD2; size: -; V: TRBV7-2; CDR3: CASSFIAGSSTDTQYF; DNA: TGTGCCAGCAGCTTTATAGCGGGCTCTAGCACAGATACGCAGTATTTT
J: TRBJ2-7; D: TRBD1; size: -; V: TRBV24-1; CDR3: CATINKGDRGNGQYF; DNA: TGTGCCACCATCAACAAAGGGGACAGGGGAAACGGGCAGTACTTC
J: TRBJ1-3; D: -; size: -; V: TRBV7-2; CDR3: CASSLVGGGNTIYF; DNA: TGTGCCAGCAGCTTAGTTGGGGGAGGGAACACCATATATTTT
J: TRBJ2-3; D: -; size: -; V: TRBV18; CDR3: CASSPADTQYF; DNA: TGTGCCAGCTCACCAGCAGATACGCAGTATTTT
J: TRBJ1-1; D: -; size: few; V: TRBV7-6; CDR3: CASSLAPTLNTEAFF; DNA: TGTGCCAGCAGCTTAGCCCCCACTTTGAACACTGAAGCTTTCTTT